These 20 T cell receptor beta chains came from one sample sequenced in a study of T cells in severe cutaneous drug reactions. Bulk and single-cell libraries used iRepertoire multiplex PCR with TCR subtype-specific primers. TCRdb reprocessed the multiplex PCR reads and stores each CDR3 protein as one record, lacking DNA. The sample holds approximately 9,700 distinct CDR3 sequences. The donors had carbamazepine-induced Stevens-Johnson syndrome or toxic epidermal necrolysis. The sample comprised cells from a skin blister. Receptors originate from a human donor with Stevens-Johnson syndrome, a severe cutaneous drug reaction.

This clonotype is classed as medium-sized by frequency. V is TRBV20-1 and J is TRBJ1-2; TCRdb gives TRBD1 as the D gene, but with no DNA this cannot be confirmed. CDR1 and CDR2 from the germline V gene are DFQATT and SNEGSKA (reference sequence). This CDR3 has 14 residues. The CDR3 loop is CSARGPGQGYGYTF.

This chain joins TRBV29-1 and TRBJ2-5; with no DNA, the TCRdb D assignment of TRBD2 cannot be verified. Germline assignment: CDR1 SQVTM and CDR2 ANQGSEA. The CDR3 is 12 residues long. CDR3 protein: CSGSREPGTQYF. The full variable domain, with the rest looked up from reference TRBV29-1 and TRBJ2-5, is SAVISQKPSRDICQRGTSLTIQCQVDSQVTMMFWYRQQPGQSLTLIATANQGSEATYESGFVIDKFPISRPNLTFSTLTVSNMSPEDSSIYLCSGSREPGTQYFGPGTRLLVL.

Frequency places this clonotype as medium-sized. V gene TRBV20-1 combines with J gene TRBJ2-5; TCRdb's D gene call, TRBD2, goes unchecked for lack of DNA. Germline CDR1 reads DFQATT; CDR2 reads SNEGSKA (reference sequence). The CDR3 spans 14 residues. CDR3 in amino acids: CSARTSGSKETQYF.

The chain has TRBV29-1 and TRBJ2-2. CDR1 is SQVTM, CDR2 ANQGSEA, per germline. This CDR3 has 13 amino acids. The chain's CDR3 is CSVDRSVGGELFF.

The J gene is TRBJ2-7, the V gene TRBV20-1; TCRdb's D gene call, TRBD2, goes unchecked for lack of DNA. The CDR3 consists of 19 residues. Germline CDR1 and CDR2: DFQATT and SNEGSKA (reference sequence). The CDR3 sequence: CSARGVGLAGVSSSYEQYF.

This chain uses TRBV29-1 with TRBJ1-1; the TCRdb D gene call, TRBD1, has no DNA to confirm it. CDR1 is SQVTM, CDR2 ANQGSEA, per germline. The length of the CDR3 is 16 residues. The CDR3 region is CSVTGLGTGMNTEAFF.

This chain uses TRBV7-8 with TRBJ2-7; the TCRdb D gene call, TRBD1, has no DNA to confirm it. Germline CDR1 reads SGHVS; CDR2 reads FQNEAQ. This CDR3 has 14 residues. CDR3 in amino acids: CASSSSGTLYEQYF.

Here the CDR3 reads CSARSNTGGDNEQFF. This chain links TRBV20-1 with TRBJ2-1; the D call of TRBD2 rests on TCRdb alone, since no DNA is present to check it. The CDR3 runs 15 residues. The germline V gene encodes CDR1 DFQATT and CDR2 SNEGSKA (reference sequence).

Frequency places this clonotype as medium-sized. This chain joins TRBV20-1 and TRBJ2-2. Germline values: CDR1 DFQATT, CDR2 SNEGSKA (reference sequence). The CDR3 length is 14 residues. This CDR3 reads CSARVQLSAGELFF.

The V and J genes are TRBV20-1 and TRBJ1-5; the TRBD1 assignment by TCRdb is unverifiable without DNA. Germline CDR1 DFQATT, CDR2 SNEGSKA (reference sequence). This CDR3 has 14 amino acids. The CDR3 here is CSARDQGIWQPQHF.

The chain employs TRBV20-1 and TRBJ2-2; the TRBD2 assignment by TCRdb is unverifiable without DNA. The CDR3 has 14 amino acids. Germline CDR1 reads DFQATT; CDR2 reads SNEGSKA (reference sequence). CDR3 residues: CSATSGPGTGELFF.

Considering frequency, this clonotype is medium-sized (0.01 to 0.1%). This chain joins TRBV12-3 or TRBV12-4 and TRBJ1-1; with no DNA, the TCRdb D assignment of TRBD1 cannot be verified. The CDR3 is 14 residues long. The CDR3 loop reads CASTWTGAPTEAFF.

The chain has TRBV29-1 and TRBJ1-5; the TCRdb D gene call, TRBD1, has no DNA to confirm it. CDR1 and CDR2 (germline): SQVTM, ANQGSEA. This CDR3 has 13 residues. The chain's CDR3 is CSVGQGGSQPQHF.

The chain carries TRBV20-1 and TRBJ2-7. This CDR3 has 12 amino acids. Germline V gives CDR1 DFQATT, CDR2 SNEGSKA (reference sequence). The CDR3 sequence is CSASPSSFEQYF.

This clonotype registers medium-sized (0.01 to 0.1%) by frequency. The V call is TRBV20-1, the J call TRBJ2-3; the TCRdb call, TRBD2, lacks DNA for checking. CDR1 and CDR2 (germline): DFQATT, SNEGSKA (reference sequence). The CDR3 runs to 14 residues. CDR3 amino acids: CSAISGGTTDTQYF.

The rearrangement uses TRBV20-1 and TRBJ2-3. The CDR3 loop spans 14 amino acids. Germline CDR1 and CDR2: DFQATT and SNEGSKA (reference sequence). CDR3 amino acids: CSALLATGTDTQYF.

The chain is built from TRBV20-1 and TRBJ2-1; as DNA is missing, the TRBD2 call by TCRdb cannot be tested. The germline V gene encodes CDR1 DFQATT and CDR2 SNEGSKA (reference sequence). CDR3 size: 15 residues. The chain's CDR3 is CSADSGRAFGNEQFF.

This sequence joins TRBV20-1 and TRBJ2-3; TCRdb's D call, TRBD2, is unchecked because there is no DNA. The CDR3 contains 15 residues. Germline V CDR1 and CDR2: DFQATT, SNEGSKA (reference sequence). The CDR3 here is CSGGTSGISPDTQYF.

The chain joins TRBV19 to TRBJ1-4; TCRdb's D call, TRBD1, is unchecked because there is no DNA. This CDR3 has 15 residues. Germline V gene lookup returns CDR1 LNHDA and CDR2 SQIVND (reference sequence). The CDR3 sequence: CASSSRQGIREKLFF.

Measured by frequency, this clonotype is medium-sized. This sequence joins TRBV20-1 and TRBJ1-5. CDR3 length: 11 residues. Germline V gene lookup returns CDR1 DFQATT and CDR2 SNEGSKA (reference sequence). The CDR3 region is CSARTGEPQHF.